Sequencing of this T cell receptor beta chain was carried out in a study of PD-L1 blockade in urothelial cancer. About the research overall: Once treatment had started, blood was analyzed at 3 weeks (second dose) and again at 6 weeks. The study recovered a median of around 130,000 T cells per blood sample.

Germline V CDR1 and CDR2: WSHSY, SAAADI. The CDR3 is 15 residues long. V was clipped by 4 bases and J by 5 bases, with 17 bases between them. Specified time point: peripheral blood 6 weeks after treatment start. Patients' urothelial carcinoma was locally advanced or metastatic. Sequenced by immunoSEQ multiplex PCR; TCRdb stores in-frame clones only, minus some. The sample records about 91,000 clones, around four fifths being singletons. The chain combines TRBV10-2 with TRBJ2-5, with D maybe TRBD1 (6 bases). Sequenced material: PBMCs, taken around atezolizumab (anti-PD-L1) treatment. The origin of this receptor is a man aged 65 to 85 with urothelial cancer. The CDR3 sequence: CASSGVGQGKETQYF. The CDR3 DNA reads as TGCGCCAGCAGTGGGGTAGGGCAGGGGAAGGAGACCCAGTACTTC.